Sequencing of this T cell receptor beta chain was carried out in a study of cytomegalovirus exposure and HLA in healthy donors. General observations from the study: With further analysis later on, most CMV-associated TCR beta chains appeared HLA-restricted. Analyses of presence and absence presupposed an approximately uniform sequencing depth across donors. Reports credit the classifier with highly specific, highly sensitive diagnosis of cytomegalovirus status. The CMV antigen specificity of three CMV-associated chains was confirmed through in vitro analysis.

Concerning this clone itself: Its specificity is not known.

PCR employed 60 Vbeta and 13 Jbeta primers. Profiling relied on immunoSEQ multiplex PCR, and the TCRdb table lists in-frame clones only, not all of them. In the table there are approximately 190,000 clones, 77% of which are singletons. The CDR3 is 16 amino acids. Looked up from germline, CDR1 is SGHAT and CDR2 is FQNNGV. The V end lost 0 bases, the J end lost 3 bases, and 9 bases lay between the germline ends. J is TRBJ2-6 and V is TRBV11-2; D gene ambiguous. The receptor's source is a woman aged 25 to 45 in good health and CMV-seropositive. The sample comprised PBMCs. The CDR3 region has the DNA TGTGCCAGCAGCTTAGATCCTCGGGTTGGGGCCAACGTCCTGACTTTC. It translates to CASSLDPRVGANVLTF. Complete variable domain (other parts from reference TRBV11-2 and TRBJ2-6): EAGVAQSPRYKIIEKRQSVAFWCNPISGHATLYWYQQILGQGPKLLIQFQNNGVVDDSQLPKDRFSAERLKGVDSTLKIQPAKLEDSAVYLCASSLDPRVGANVLTFGAGSRLTVL.